The T cell receptor beta chain under discussion was sequenced for a study of CD4+ T cells in melanoma. In the case of this clone: Its target is unknown. At one boundary the junction diverges from the germline segment, which might be a read error.

The study, taken as a whole, reports: Reportedly, melanoma neoantigen-specific CD4+ T cells showed varied differentiation states. CD8+ T cell, macrophage and B cell function reportedly correlated with neoantigen-specific CD4+ T cells.

The CDR3 contains 14 residues. Per germline, CDR1 SQVTM and CDR2 ANQGSEA. Profiled with immunoSEQ multiplex PCR; TCRdb holds only in-frame clones, not every one. Among about 10,000 clones listed, around two thirds were seen once. The sequence was collected from a human donor with melanoma. The sequencing sample was made of cells from a culture (not recorded whether cultured in vitro). The gene calls are TRBV29-1 and TRBJ2-5; possibly TRBD1 for D (5 bases). As DNA, the CDR3 is TGCAGCGTTGTGGATACAGGAGTACAAGAGGCCCAGTACTTC. Protein sequence: CSVVDTGVQEAQYF.